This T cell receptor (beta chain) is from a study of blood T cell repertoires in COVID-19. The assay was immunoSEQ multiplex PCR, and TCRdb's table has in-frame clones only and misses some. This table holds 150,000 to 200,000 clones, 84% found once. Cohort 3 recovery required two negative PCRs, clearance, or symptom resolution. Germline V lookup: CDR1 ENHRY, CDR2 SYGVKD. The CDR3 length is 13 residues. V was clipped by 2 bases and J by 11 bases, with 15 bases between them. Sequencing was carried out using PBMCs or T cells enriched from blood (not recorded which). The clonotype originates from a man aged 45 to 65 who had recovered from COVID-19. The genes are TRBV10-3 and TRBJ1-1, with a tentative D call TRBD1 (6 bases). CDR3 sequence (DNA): TGTGCCATCAGTGAGCAGGCGGGGGCCAGCGCTTTCTTT. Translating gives CAISEQAGASAFF.